Listed below are T cell receptor beta chains from one sample, sequenced in a study of shared clonotypes between healthy human individuals. Here immunoSEQ multiplex PCR was the method, and the copy in TCRdb shows in-frame clones only, minus some. The sample records about 1,500,000 clones, around 97% being singletons. Source material: naive CD4+ T cells sorted from blood. All receptors derive from a man aged 25 to 40 in good health. CDR3s include the opening cysteine and the closing phenylalanine or tryptophan. D genes are given only for firm matches. Clone size is not always given. Where it is, it says once, few, many or a class for expanded clones.

j_call: TRBJ2-7
clone_size: .
v_call: TRBV18
d_call: .
cdr3_aa: CASSPRGVYEQYF
cdr3_nt: TGTGCCAGCTCACCACGAGGGGTCTACGAGCAGTACTTC

j_call: TRBJ2-6
clone_size: .
v_call: TRBV4-1
d_call: .
cdr3_aa: CASSQRSDSETRSGANVLTF
cdr3_nt: TGCGCCAGCAGCCAACGATCGGACAGCGAAACCCGCTCTGGGGCCAACGTCCTGACTTTC

j_call: TRBJ2-3
clone_size: .
v_call: TRBV15
d_call: .
cdr3_aa: CATSRARPDTQYF
cdr3_nt: TGTGCCACCAGCAGAGCCCGCCCAGATACGCAGTATTTT

j_call: TRBJ1-4
clone_size: .
v_call: TRBV14
d_call: .
cdr3_aa: CASSRPNEKLFF
cdr3_nt: TGTGCCAGCAGCCGACCTAATGAAAAACTGTTTTTT

j_call: TRBJ1-4
clone_size: .
v_call: TRBV6-1
d_call: .
cdr3_aa: CASSARVQGKLFF
cdr3_nt: TGTGCCAGCAGTGCCAGGGTACAGGGAAAACTGTTTTTT

j_call: TRBJ2-2
clone_size: .
v_call: TRBV5-1
d_call: .
cdr3_aa: CASSWTSRGTGELFF
cdr3_nt: TGCGCCAGCAGCTGGACTAGCAGGGGGACCGGGGAGCTGTTTTTT

j_call: TRBJ1-2
clone_size: .
v_call: TRBV19
d_call: .
cdr3_aa: CASRSRYGYTF
cdr3_nt: TGTGCCAGTAGGAGTCGCTATGGCTACACCTTC

j_call: TRBJ1-5
clone_size: .
v_call: TRBV7-8
d_call: .
cdr3_aa: CASSLGTGNQPQHF
cdr3_nt: TGTGCCAGCAGCCTCGGGACGGGCAATCAGCCCCAGCATTTT

j_call: TRBJ1-1
clone_size: .
v_call: TRBV7-2
d_call: .
cdr3_aa: CASSLTGLNTEAFF
cdr3_nt: TGTGCCAGCAGCTTAACAGGACTGAACACTGAAGCTTTCTTT

j_call: TRBJ2-2
clone_size: .
v_call: TRBV14
d_call: TRBD2
cdr3_aa: CASSIPAGGPGTNTGELFF
cdr3_nt: TGTGCCAGCAGCATACCAGCGGGAGGGCCTGGAACGAACACCGGGGAGCTGTTTTTT

j_call: TRBJ2-3
clone_size: .
v_call: TRBV4-2
d_call: TRBD2
cdr3_aa: CASSPLLAGAFGTDTQYF
cdr3_nt: TGTGCCAGCAGCCCCTTACTAGCGGGAGCATTCGGCACAGATACGCAGTATTTT

j_call: TRBJ1-1
clone_size: .
v_call: TRBV18
d_call: .
cdr3_aa: CASSPPNRVNTEAFF
cdr3_nt: TGTGCCAGCTCACCACCGAACAGAGTGAACACTGAAGCTTTCTTT

j_call: TRBJ2-7
clone_size: .
v_call: TRBV6-1
d_call: TRBD2
cdr3_aa: CASRPGGGLDEQYF
cdr3_nt: TGTGCCAGCAGACCCGGCGGGGGTTTGGACGAGCAGTACTTC

j_call: TRBJ2-1
clone_size: .
v_call: TRBV19
d_call: .
cdr3_aa: CASRSQGLIYNEQFF
cdr3_nt: TGTGCCAGTAGGAGTCAGGGGTTGATCTACAATGAGCAGTTCTTC

j_call: TRBJ1-4
clone_size: .
v_call: TRBV5-4
d_call: TRBD1
cdr3_aa: CASSLALTGLSGEKLFF
cdr3_nt: TGTGCCAGCAGCTTGGCCCTGACAGGGTTGAGTGGTGAAAAACTGTTTTTT

j_call: TRBJ2-7
clone_size: .
v_call: TRBV15
d_call: .
cdr3_aa: CATSRDPGFSYEQYF
cdr3_nt: TGTGCCACCAGCAGAGATCCGGGATTTTCCTACGAGCAGTACTTC

j_call: TRBJ2-3
clone_size: .
v_call: TRBV29-1
d_call: .
cdr3_aa: CSVTRLGTDTQYF
cdr3_nt: TGCAGCGTTACTCGACTCGGCACAGATACGCAGTATTTT

j_call: TRBJ2-5
clone_size: .
v_call: TRBV10-3
d_call: TRBD2
cdr3_aa: CAISDLAGQETQYF
cdr3_nt: TGTGCCATCAGTGACTTAGCGGGACAAGAGACCCAGTACTTC

j_call: TRBJ2-7
clone_size: .
v_call: TRBV4-1
d_call: .
cdr3_aa: CASSQETGFYEQYF
cdr3_nt: TGCGCCAGCAGCCAAGAGACAGGCTTCTACGAGCAGTACTTC

j_call: TRBJ2-5
clone_size: once
v_call: TRBV5-1
d_call: TRBD2
cdr3_aa: CASSLAAGSETQYF
cdr3_nt: TGCGCCAGCAGCTTGGCAGCGGGGTCGGAGACCCAGTACTTC

j_call: TRBJ2-7
clone_size: .
v_call: TRBV9
d_call: TRBD2
cdr3_aa: CASSVGLATYEQYF
cdr3_nt: TGTGCCAGCAGCGTAGGACTAGCGACCTACGAGCAGTACTTC

j_call: TRBJ2-1
clone_size: .
v_call: TRBV5-1
d_call: .
cdr3_aa: CASSLEMAGLSYNEQFF
cdr3_nt: TGCGCCAGCAGCTTGGAGATGGCGGGCCTAAGCTACAATGAGCAGTTCTTC

j_call: TRBJ2-7
clone_size: .
v_call: TRBV6-1
d_call: .
cdr3_aa: CASRTLYEQYF
cdr3_nt: TGTGCCAGCAGAACCCTCTACGAGCAGTACTTC

j_call: TRBJ2-7
clone_size: .
v_call: TRBV10-1
d_call: TRBD2
cdr3_aa: CASSVFAGGPDEQYF
cdr3_nt: TGCGCCAGCAGTGTCTTCGCGGGAGGGCCCGACGAGCAGTACTTC

j_call: TRBJ1-2
clone_size: .
v_call: TRBV7-9
d_call: .
cdr3_aa: CASSLRQSTYGYTF
cdr3_nt: TGTGCCAGCAGCTTACGACAGTCTACCTATGGCTACACCTTC

j_call: TRBJ2-7
clone_size: .
v_call: TRBV11-2
d_call: .
cdr3_aa: CASSLEGAFSYEQYF
cdr3_nt: TGTGCCAGCAGCTTAGAGGGGGCATTTTCCTACGAGCAGTACTTC

j_call: TRBJ2-3
clone_size: .
v_call: TRBV7-2
d_call: .
cdr3_aa: CASSLGQTGPTGTQYF
cdr3_nt: TGTGCCAGCAGCTTAGGCCAGACGGGACCCACTGGAACGCAGTATTTT

j_call: TRBJ1-4
clone_size: .
v_call: TRBV18
d_call: .
cdr3_aa: CASSPGQIPNEKLFF
cdr3_nt: TGTGCCAGCTCACCAGGGCAGATCCCTAATGAAAAACTGTTTTTT

j_call: TRBJ2-5
clone_size: .
v_call: TRBV7-9
d_call: .
cdr3_aa: CASSLGPAETQYF
cdr3_nt: TGTGCCAGCAGCTTAGGCCCAGCGGAGACCCAGTACTTC

j_call: TRBJ2-3
clone_size: .
v_call: TRBV4-1
d_call: .
cdr3_aa: CASSQDSIPRADTQYF
cdr3_nt: TGCGCCAGCAGCCAAGATAGTATCCCCCGCGCAGATACGCAGTATTTT

j_call: TRBJ2-1
clone_size: .
v_call: TRBV9
d_call: TRBD2
cdr3_aa: CASSVRSSGLYNEQFF
cdr3_nt: TGTGCCAGCAGCGTCCGCTCTAGCGGGCTTTACAATGAGCAGTTCTTC

j_call: TRBJ2-3
clone_size: .
v_call: TRBV5-1
d_call: .
cdr3_aa: CASSLTASTDTQYF
cdr3_nt: TGCGCCAGCAGCCTAACAGCTAGCACAGATACGCAGTATTTT

j_call: TRBJ1-1
clone_size: .
v_call: TRBV5-1
d_call: TRBD1
cdr3_aa: CASSRQGPPNTEAFF
cdr3_nt: TGCGCCAGCAGTCGACAGGGTCCACCGAACACTGAAGCTTTCTTT

j_call: TRBJ2-3
clone_size: .
v_call: TRBV9
d_call: TRBD2
cdr3_aa: CASSVALAGASTDTQYF
cdr3_nt: TGTGCCAGCAGCGTAGCTCTAGCGGGAGCTAGCACAGATACGCAGTATTTT

j_call: TRBJ1-2
clone_size: once
v_call: TRBV19
d_call: .
cdr3_aa: CASTLYRGTPYGYTF
cdr3_nt: TGTGCCAGTACCCTCTACCGGGGAACCCCCTATGGCTACACCTTC

j_call: TRBJ1-5
clone_size: .
v_call: TRBV29-1
d_call: .
cdr3_aa: CSVEVRAGQPQHF
cdr3_nt: TGCAGCGTTGAGGTCAGGGCCGGCCAGCCCCAGCATTTT

j_call: TRBJ2-3
clone_size: .
v_call: TRBV20-1
d_call: .
cdr3_aa: CSALAVDTQYF
cdr3_nt: TGCAGTGCTTTAGCTGTAGATACGCAGTATTTT

j_call: TRBJ2-3
clone_size: .
v_call: TRBV10-3
d_call: .
cdr3_aa: CAISEQGNTDTQYF
cdr3_nt: TGTGCCATCAGTGAACAGGGTAATACAGATACGCAGTATTTT

j_call: TRBJ1-1
clone_size: .
v_call: TRBV28
d_call: .
cdr3_aa: CASSRRGTEAFF
cdr3_nt: TGTGCCAGCAGCCGCCGGGGCACTGAAGCTTTCTTT

j_call: TRBJ2-2
clone_size: .
v_call: TRBV18
d_call: .
cdr3_aa: CASSPGRATGELFF
cdr3_nt: TGTGCCAGCTCCCCAGGGCGGGCCACCGGGGAGCTGTTTTTT

j_call: TRBJ2-6
clone_size: .
v_call: TRBV7-3
d_call: .
cdr3_aa: CASSALPSTLGANVLTF
cdr3_nt: TGTGCCAGCAGCGCCCTTCCTTCAACGCTTGGGGCCAACGTCCTGACTTTC

j_call: TRBJ2-2
clone_size: .
v_call: TRBV7-2
d_call: .
cdr3_aa: CASSLEGKAGELFF
cdr3_nt: TGTGCCAGCAGCTTAGAGGGAAAGGCCGGGGAGCTGTTTTTT

j_call: TRBJ2-1
clone_size: .
v_call: TRBV14
d_call: TRBD2
cdr3_aa: CASSQPGTSGRGISHHEQFF
cdr3_nt: TGTGCCAGCAGCCAACCCGGGACTAGCGGGAGGGGGATAAGTCACCATGAGCAGTTCTTC

j_call: TRBJ2-7
clone_size: .
v_call: TRBV5-6
d_call: TRBD1
cdr3_aa: CASSTPGTGDYEQYF
cdr3_nt: TGTGCCAGCAGCACCCCGGGGACAGGGGACTACGAGCAGTACTTC

j_call: TRBJ2-1
clone_size: .
v_call: TRBV6-4
d_call: .
cdr3_aa: CASSQGSYNEQFF
cdr3_nt: TGTGCCAGCAGTCAGGGCTCTTACAATGAGCAGTTCTTC

j_call: TRBJ2-2
clone_size: .
v_call: TRBV11-2
d_call: TRBD2
cdr3_aa: CASRGTGLNTGELFF
cdr3_nt: TGTGCCAGCAGAGGGACGGGACTAAACACCGGGGAGCTGTTTTTT

j_call: TRBJ2-7
clone_size: .
v_call: TRBV5-1
d_call: TRBD1
cdr3_aa: CASSPSTGSNEQYF
cdr3_nt: TGCGCCAGCAGCCCGTCGACAGGGTCCAACGAGCAGTACTTC

j_call: TRBJ1-5
clone_size: .
v_call: TRBV11-2
d_call: .
cdr3_aa: CASSLDENQPQHF
cdr3_nt: TGTGCCAGCAGCTTAGACGAAAATCAGCCCCAGCATTTT

j_call: TRBJ2-3
clone_size: once
v_call: TRBV9
d_call: .
cdr3_aa: CASSTQSGSTDTQYF
cdr3_nt: TGTGCCAGCAGCACCCAGTCGGGGAGCACAGATACGCAGTATTTT

j_call: TRBJ2-5
clone_size: .
v_call: TRBV18
d_call: .
cdr3_aa: CASSEIQGEGQYF
cdr3_nt: TGTGCCAGCTCAGAGATCCAGGGGGAGGGCCAGTACTTC

j_call: TRBJ1-1
clone_size: .
v_call: TRBV7-2
d_call: .
cdr3_aa: CASRRSLDTEAFF
cdr3_nt: TGTGCCAGCAGGAGGAGTCTGGACACTGAAGCTTTCTTT

j_call: TRBJ2-7
clone_size: .
v_call: TRBV28
d_call: .
cdr3_aa: CASSPPIQGDDEQYF
cdr3_nt: TGTGCCAGCAGTCCGCCCATTCAGGGTGACGACGAGCAGTACTTC

j_call: TRBJ1-2
clone_size: .
v_call: TRBV11-2
d_call: .
cdr3_aa: CASSSGRNYGYTF
cdr3_nt: TGTGCCAGCAGCTCCGGACGAAACTATGGCTACACCTTC

j_call: TRBJ2-1
clone_size: .
v_call: TRBV28
d_call: .
cdr3_aa: CASREREAPRNEQFF
cdr3_nt: TGTGCCAGCAGGGAACGGGAAGCCCCCAGGAATGAGCAGTTCTTC

j_call: TRBJ1-5
clone_size: .
v_call: TRBV27
d_call: TRBD1
cdr3_aa: CASSPGQGTGPQHF
cdr3_nt: TGTGCCAGCAGTCCTGGACAGGGCACGGGACCCCAGCATTTT